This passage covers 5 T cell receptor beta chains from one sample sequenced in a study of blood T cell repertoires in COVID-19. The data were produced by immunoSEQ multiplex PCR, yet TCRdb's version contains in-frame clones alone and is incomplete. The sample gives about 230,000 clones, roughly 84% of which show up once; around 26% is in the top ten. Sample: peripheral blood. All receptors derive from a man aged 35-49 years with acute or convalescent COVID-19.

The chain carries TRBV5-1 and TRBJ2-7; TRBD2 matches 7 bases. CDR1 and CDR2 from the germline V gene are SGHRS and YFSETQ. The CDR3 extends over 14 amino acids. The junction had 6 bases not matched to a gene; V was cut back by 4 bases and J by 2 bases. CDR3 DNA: TGCGCCAGCAGCCTGGGAGGACTAGCCTACGAGCAGTACTTC. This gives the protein CASSLGGLAYEQYF.

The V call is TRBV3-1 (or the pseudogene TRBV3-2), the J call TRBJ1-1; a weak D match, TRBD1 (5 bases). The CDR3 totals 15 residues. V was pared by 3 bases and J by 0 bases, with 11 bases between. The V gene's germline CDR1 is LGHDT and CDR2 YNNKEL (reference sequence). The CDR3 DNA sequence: TGTGCCAGCAGCCATTCAGGACAAATGAACACTGAAGCTTTCTTT. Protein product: CASSHSGQMNTEAFF.

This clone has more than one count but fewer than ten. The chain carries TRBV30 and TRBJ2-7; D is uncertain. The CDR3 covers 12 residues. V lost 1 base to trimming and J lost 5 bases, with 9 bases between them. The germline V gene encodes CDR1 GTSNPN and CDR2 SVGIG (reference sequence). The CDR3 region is CAWSGEFHEQYF. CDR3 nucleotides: TGTGCCTGGAGTGGTGAGTTCCACGAGCAGTACTTC.

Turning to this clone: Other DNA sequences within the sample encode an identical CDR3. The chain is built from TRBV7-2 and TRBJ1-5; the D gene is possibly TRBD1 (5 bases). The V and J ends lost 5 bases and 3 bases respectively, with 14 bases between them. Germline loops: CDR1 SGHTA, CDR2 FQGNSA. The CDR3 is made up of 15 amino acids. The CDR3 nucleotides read TGTGCCAGCAGCCCGGACGGGGGTTTCAATCAGCCCCAGCATTTT. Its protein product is CASSPDGGFNQPQHF.

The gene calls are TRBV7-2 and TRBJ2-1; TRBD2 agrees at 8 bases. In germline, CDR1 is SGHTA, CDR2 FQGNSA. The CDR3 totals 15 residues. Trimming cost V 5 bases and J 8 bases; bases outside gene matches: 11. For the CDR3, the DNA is TGTGCCAGCAGCCTGGCGGGGGGAGGGCTCGATGAGCAGTTCTTC. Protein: CASSLAGGGLDEQFF.